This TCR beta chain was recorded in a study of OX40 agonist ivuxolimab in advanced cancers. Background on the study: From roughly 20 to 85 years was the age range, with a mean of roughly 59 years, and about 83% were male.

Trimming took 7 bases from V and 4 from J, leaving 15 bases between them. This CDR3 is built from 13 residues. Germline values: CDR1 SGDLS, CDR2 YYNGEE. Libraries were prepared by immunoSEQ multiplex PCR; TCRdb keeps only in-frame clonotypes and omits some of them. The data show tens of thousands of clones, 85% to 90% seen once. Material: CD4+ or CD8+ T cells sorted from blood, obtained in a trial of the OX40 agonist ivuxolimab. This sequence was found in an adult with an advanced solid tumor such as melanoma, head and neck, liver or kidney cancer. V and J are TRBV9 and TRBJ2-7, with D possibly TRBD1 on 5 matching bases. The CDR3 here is CASSPDKTYEQYF. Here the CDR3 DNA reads TGTGCCAGCTCTCCGGACAAAACTTACGAGCAGTACTTC.